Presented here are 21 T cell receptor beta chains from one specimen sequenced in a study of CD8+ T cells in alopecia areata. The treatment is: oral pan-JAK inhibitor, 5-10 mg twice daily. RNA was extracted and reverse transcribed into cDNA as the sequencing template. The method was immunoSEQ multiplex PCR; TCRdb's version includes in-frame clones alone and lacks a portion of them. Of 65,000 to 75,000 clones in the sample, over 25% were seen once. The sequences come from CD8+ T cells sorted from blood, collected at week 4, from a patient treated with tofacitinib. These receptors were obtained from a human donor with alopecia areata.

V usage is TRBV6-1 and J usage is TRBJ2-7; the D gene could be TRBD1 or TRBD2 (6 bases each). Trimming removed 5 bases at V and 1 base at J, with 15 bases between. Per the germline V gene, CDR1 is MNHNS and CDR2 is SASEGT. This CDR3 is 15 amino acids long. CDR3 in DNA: TGTGCCAGCAGTTGGGTCCTAGGGGGGTCCTACGAGCAGTACTTC. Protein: CASSWVLGGSYEQYF.

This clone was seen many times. The CDR3 loop is CASSLRQGDGYTF. CDR3 sequence (DNA): TGCGCCAGCAGCCTCCGACAGGGCGATGGCTACACCTTC. The rearrangement joins TRBV4-1 to TRBJ1-2; 7 bases align to TRBD1. The CDR3 consists of 13 residues. CDR1 is MGHRA, CDR2 YSYEKL, per germline. Germline trimming cut 4 bases from V and 6 bases from J; bases unmatched to any gene: 5.

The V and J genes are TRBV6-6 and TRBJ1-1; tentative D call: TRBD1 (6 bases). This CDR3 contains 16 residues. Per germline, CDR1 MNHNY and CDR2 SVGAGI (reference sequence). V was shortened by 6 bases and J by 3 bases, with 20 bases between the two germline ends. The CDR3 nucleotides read TGTGCCAGCAGAAACGCCCCTTGGGGGCGGGACACTGAAGCTTTCTTT. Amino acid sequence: CASRNAPWGRDTEAFF.

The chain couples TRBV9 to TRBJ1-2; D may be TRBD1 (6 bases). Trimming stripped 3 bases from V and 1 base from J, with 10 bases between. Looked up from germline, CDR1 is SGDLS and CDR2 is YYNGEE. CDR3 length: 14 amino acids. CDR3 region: CASSGRGINYGYTF. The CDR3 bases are TGTGCCAGCAGCGGTAGGGGGATTAACTATGGCTACACCTTC.

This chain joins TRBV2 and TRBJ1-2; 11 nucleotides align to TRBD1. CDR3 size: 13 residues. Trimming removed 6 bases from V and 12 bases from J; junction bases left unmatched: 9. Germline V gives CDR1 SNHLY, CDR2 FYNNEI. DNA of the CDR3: TGTGCCAGCAGGGACTGGACAGGGGGCGACGACACCTTC. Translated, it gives CASRDWTGGDDTF.

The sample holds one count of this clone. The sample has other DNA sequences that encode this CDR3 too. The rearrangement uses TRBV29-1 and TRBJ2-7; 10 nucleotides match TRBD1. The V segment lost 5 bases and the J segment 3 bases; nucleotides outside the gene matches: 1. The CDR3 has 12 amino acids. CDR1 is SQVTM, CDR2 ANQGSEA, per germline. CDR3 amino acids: CSVRDRGYEQYF. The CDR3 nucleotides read TGCAGCGTTCGGGACAGGGGCTACGAGCAGTACTTC.

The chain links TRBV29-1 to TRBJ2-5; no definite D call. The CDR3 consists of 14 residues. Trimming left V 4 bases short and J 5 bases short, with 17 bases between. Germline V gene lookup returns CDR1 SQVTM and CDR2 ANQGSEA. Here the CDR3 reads CSVVPNRPRETQYF. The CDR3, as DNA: TGCAGCGTTGTCCCTAATAGGCCCCGGGAGACCCAGTACTTC.

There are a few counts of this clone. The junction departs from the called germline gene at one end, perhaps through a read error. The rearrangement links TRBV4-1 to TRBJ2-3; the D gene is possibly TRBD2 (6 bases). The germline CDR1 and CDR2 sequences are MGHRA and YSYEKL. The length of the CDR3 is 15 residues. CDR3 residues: CASSFSGGKADTQYF. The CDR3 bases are TGTGCCAGCAGCTTTAGCGGAGGGAAGGCAGATACGCAGTATTTT.

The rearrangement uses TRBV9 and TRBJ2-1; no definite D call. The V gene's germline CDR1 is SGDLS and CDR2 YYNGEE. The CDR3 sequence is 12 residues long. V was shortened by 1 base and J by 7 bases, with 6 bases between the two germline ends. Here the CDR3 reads CASSVTANEQFF. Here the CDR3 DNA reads TGTGCCAGCAGCGTAACTGCGAATGAGCAGTTCTTC.

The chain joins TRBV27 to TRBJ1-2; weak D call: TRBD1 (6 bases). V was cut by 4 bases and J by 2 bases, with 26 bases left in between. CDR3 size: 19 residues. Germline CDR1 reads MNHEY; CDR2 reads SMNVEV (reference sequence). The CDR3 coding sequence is TGTGCCAGCAGTTCTGGAGGGCAGGGAGCTCAGGGGCCCAACTATGGCTACACCTTC. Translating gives CASSSGGQGAQGPNYGYTF.

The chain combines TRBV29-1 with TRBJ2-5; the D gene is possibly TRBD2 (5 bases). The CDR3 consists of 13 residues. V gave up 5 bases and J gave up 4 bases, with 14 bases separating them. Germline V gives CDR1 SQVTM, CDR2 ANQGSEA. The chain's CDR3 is CSVPTSWGETQYF. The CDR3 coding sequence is TGCAGCGTTCCTACTAGTTGGGGAGAGACCCAGTACTTC.

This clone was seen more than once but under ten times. The CDR3 DNA reads as TGCAGCGGACAGGGGCTGAACACTGAAGCTTTCTTT. The encoded protein is CSGQGLNTEAFF. The chain has TRBV29-1 and TRBJ1-1, with 8 bases fitting TRBD1. This CDR3 has 12 residues. CDR1 is SQVTM and CDR2 is ANQGSEA in the germline V gene. After removal of 7 bases from V and 0 bases from J, the junction contained 1 base not matched to a gene.

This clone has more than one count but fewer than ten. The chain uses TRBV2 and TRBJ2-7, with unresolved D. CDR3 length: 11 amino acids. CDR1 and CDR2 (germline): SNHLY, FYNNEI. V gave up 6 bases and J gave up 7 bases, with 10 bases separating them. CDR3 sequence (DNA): TGTGCCAGCAGGGCCGGGCGGGAGCAGTACTTC. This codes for CASRAGREQYF.

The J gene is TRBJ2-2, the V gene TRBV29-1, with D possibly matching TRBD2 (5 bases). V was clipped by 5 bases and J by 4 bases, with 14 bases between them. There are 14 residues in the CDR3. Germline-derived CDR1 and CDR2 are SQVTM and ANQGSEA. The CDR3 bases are TGCAGCGTTCCGCCCGAACGGGGCACCGGGGAGCTGTTTTTT. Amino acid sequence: CSVPPERGTGELFF.

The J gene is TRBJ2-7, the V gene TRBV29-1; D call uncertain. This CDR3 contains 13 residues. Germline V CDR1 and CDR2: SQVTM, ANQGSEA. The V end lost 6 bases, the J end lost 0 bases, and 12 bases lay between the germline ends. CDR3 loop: CSVLKGLSYEQYF. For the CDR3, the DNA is TGCAGCGTCCTTAAGGGCCTCTCCTACGAGCAGTACTTC.

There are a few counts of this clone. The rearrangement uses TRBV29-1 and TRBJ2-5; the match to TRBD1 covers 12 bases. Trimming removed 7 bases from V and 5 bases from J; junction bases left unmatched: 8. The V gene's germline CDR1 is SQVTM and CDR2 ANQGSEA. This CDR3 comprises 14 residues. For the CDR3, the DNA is TGCAGCGGATGGGACAGGGGGCGTTTCGAGACCCAGTACTTC. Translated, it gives CSGWDRGRFETQYF.

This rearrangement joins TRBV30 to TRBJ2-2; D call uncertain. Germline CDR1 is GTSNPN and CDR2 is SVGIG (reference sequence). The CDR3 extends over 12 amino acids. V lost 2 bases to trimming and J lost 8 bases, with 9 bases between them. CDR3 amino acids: CAWSSAEGELFF. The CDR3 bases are TGTGCCTGGAGTTCGGCGGAAGGGGAGCTGTTTTTT.

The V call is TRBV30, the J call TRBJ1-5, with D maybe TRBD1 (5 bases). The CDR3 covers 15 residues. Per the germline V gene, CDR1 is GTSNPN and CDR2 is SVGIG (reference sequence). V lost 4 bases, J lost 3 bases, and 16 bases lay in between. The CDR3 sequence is CAWNIGGINNQPQHF. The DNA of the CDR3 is TGTGCCTGGAATATCGGGGGAATCAACAATCAGCCCCAGCATTTT.

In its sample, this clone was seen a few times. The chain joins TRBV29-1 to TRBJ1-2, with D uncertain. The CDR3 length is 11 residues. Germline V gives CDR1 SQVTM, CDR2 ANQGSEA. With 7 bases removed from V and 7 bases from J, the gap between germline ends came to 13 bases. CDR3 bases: TGCAGCGCTGCCGGGCCCCTTGGCTACACCTTC. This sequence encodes CSAAGPLGYTF.

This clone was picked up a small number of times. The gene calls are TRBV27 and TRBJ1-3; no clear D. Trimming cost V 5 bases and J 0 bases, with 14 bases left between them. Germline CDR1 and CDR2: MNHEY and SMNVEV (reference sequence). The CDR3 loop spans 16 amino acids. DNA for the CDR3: TGTGCCAGCAGTACGAGTTTTGATGGCTCTGGAAACACCATATATTTT. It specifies CASSTSFDGSGNTIYF.

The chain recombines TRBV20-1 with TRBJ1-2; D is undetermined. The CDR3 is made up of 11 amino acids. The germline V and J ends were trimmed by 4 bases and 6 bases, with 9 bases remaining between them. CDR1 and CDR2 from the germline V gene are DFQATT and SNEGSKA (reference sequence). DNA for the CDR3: TGCAGTGCTAAAGGAGACCATGGCTACACCTTC. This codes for CSAKGDHGYTF.